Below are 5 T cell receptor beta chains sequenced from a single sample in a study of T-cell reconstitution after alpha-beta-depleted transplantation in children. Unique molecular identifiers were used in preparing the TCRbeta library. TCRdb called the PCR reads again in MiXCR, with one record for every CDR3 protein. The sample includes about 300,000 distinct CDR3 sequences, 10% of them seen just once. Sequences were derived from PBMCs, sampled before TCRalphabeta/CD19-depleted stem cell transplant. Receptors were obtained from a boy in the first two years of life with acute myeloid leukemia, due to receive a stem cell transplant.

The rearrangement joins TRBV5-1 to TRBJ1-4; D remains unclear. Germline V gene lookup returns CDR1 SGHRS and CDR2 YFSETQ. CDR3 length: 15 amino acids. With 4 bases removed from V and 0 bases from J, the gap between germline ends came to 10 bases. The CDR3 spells CASSPPDSTNEKLFF. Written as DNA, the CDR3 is TGCGCCAGCAGCCCCCCGGACTCAACTAATGAAAAACTGTTTTTT.

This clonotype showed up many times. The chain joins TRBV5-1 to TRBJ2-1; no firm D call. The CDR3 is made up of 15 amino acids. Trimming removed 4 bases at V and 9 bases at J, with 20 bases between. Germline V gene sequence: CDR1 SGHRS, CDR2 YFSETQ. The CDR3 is CASSIGPRRVLEQFF. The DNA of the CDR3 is TGCGCCAGCAGCATAGGACCTCGTAGGGTTCTTGAGCAGTTCTTC.

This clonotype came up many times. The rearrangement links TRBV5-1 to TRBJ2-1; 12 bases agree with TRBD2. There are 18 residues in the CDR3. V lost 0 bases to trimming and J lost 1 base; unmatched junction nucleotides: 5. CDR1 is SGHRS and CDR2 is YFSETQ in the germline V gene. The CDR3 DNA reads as TGCGCCAGCAGCTTGGGGACACTAGCGGGGGGATCCTACAATGAGCAGTTCTTC. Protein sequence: CASSLGTLAGGSYNEQFF.

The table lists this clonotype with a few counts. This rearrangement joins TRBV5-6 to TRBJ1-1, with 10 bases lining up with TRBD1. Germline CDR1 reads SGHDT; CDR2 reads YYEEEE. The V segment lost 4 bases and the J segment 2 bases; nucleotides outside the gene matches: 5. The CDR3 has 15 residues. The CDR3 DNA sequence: TGTGCCAGCAGCGGGGGGACAGGGGTAAACACTGAAGCTTTCTTT. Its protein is CASSGGTGVNTEAFF.

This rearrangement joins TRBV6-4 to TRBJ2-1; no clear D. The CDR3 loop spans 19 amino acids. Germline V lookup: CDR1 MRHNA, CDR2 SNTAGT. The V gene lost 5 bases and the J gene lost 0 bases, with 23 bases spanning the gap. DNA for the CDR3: TGTGCCAGCAGTCCGACTCCCCCTTACAGCCCGAGCTCCTACAATGAGCAGTTCTTC. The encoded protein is CASSPTPPYSPSSYNEQFF.